This TCR beta chain is from a study of blood T cells in healthy people across ages. Study as a whole: Template switching recovered approximately one barcoded beta molecule for every two T cells.

Primed by a sample-barcoded 5' primer and a J-beta primer mix, a second PCR proceeded for about 6 to 11 cycles. TCRdb fed the 5' RACE reads into MiXCR, producing one record per CDR3 protein. The sample contains approximately 780,000 distinct CDR3 sequences, around a quarter of which appear only once. A few counts support this clonotype. Antigen unknown. Whenever a sample was processed, at least 6 million PBMCs were isolated. The CDR3 covers 16 residues. Looked up from germline, CDR1 is ENHRY and CDR2 is SYGVKD. Trimming shortened V by 3 bases and J by 5 bases, and 19 bases separated the two germline ends. General observations from the study: Underestimates were what the diversity estimates from one million T cells were considered to be.

The same data also contributed to another study, on T cells of mothers and their children. Per that paper: Overlap in related mother-child pairs always slightly exceeded unrelated pairs, never significantly.

The V call is TRBV10-3, the J call TRBJ2-5, with a possible D match to TRBD1 (7 bases). Input material: blood. The clonotype comes from a boy between 10 and 17 years old in good health. Here the CDR3 DNA reads TGTGCCATCAGTGAAGGTCTAGGGGCGGGACAGGAGACCCAGTACTTC. It codes for CAISEGLGAGQETQYF.